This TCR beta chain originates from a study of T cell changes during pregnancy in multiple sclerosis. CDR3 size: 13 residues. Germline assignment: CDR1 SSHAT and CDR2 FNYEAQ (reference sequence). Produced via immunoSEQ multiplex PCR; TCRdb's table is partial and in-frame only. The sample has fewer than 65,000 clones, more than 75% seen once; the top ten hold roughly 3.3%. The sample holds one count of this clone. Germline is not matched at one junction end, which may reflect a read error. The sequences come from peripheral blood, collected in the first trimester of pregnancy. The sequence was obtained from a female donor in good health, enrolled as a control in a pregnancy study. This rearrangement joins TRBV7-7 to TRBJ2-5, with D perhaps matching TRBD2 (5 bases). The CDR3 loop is CASSWSAAGTQYF. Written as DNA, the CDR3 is TGTGCTAGCAGCTGGTCGGCGGCGGGGACCCAGTACTTC.